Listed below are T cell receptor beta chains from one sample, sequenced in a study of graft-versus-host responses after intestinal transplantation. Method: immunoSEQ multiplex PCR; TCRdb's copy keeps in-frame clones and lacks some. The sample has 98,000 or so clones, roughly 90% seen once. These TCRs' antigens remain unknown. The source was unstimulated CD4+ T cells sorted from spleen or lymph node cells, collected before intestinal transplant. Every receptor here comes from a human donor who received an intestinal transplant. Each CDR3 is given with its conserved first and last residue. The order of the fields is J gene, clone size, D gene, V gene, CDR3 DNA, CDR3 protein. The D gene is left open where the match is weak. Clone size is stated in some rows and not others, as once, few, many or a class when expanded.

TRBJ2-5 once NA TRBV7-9 TGTGCCAGCAGCTTAGGGGCAGGGTCAGAGACCCAGTACTTC CASSLGAGSETQYF
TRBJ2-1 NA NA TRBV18 TGTGCCAGTACCTCCTTATGGGGGGCTTACAATGAGCAGTTCTTC CASTSLWGAYNEQFF
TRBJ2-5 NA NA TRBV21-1 TGTGCCAGATTCTGGGGGACTAGCGGGACGGTTTTTCAGGAGACCCAGTACTTC CARFWGTSGTVFQETQYF
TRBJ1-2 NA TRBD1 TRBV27 TGTGCCAGCAGAAAGACAGGGGGCCCCTATGGCTACACCTTC CASRKTGGPYGYTF
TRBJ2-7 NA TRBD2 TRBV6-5 TGTGCCAGCAGTGCCGGACTAGCGGGGGCTTACGAGCAGTACTTC CASSAGLAGAYEQYF
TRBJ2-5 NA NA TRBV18 TGTGCCAGCTCATTGTCCCAAGAGGAGACCCAGTACTTC CASSLSQEETQYF
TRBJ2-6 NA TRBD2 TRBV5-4 TGTGCCAGCACCCCGGGACTAGCGGGGGGGCCATTCTCTGGGGCCAACGTCCTGACTTTC CASTPGLAGGPFSGANVLTF
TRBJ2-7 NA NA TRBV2 TGTGCCAGCAGTGAAGCCAGGGCGGCTTACGAGCAGTACTTC CASSEARAAYEQYF
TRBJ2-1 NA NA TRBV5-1 TGCGCCAGCAGCCCCGATGGTCCTAGCAATGAGCAGTTCTTC CASSPDGPSNEQFF
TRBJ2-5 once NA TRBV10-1 TGCGCCAGCAGTGAGTCGGGGGAAACCGTGGAGACCCAGTACTTC CASSESGETVETQYF
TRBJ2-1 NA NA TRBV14 TGTGCCAGCAGCCCCCTTGATATCTCCTACAATGAGCAGTTCTTC CASSPLDISYNEQFF
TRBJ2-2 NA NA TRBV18 TGTGCCAGCTCACCAGGGCATCCGAACACCGGGGAGCTGTTTTTT CASSPGHPNTGELFF
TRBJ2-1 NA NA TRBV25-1 TGTGTTACGGAGGCCTACAATGAGCAGTTCTTC CVTEAYNEQFF
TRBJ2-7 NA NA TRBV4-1 TGCGCCAGCAGCCAAGATGAAGCGGCACCGCGGTACGAGCAGTACTTC CASSQDEAAPRYEQYF
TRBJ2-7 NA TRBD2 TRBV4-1 TGCGCCAGCAGCCAAGGCGCGGGACTAGCGGTCTACGAGCAGTACTTC CASSQGAGLAVYEQYF
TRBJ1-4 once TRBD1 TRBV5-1 TGCGCCAGCAGCATACAGGGGGCAACTAATGAAAAACTGTTTTTT CASSIQGATNEKLFF
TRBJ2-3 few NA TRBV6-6 TGTGCCAGCAGTTACGTTGGGACCTCCGGTACGCAGTATTTT CASSYVGTSGTQYF
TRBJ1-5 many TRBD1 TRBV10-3 TGTGCCATCAGCCCTCAGGGGGCGAATCAGCCCCAGCATTTT CAISPQGANQPQHF
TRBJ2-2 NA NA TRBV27 TGTGCCAGCAGTTCACTTCCACTATCCTTCAGGGGGGGCACCGGGGAGCTGTTTTTT CASSSLPLSFRGGTGELFF
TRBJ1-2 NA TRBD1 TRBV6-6 TGTGCCAGCGGACAGGGACAGGGGGCGAGGGGCTACACCTTC CASGQGQGARGYTF
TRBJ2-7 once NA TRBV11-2 TGTGCCAGCAGTCAACAGACAGCCACCCCCTACGAGCAGTACTTC CASSQQTATPYEQYF
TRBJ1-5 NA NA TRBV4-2 TGTGCCAGCAGCCAAGATAAATACCGTAGCAATCAGCCCCAGCATTTT CASSQDKYRSNQPQHF
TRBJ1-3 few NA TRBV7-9 TGTGCCAGCAGCGGCCGGGACTCTGGAAACACCATATATTTT CASSGRDSGNTIYF
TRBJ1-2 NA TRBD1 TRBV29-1 TGCAGCGTTCCGGGACAGGGGGATGGCTACACCTTC CSVPGQGDGYTF
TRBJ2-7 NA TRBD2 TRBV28 TGTGCCAGCAGTTTAGGGGGGGAGGGCTTCTACGAGCAGTACTTC CASSLGGEGFYEQYF
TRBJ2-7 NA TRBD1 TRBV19 TGTGCCAGTAGTACCGGACAGGGGGCCTACGAGCAGTACTTC CASSTGQGAYEQYF
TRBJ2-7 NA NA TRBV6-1 TGTGCCAGCAGTGTAGCGGTCGGGCCCTACGAGCAGTACTTC CASSVAVGPYEQYF
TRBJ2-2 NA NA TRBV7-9 TGTGCCAGCAGCTTCACGAACACCGGGGAGCTGTTTTTT CASSFTNTGELFF
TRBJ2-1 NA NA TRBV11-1 TGTGCCAGCAGCACAAGAGGGGTCCCCAACTCCTACAATGAGCAGTTCTTC CASSTRGVPNSYNEQFF
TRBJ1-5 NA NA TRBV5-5 TGTGCCAGCAGCTTGGACCCGGGGGTCGGCCACCAGCCCCAGCATTTT CASSLDPGVGHQPQHF
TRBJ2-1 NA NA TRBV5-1 TGCGCCAGCAGCGGTATCCAGGAGAGGGTGAATGAGCAGTTCTTC CASSGIQERVNEQFF
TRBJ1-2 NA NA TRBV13 TGTGCCAGCAGCTTTTTCTACAGGGAGGGAGAAGACTATGGCTACACCTTC CASSFFYREGEDYGYTF
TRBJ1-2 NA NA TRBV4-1 TGCGCCAGCAGCCAAGCGGGACTCCTTAACTATGGCTACACCTTC CASSQAGLLNYGYTF
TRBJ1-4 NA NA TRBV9 TGTGCCAGCAGCGTAGGCAGCCGCCGATCTGAAAAACTGTTTTTT CASSVGSRRSEKLFF